The rows below give T cell receptor beta chains drawn from one sample of a study of human T cells and chemical hapten exposure. MiXCR, run by TCRdb on the RACE reads, gives a single entry per CDR3 protein. This sample has fewer than 100,000 distinct CDR3 sequences, with 7% to 10% found just once. Sequences were derived from whole blood, sampled in connection with sensitization to the hapten diphenylcyclopropenone (DPC). The receptor set was obtained from a middle-aged woman with alopecia areata. Some clones in this sample may be carry-over from other donors' samples. Each CDR3 is given without its conserved first and last residue. A D gene is named only where the DNA matches it firmly. Rows give clone size only sometimes, using once, few, many, or a class for an expanded clone.

v_gene | d_gene | abundance | CDR3aa
TRBV20-1 | - | many | SARTGFQNIQY
TRBV28 | TRBD1 | few | ASRTGGSYEQY
TRBV7-3 | - | many | ASSEYNTGELF
TRBV20-1 | TRBD1 | few | SAERDRPYEQY
TRBV4-1 | - | few | ASSQEGAYSIDEQF
TRBV7-2 | - | many | ASSPPSGGITDTQY
TRBV4-1 | - | - | ASSPTGASGANVLT
TRBV27 | TRBD1 | many | ASSPRTGGVGELF
TRBV18 | TRBD2 | many | ASSPRLAEYNEQF
TRBV6-2/TRBV6-3 | - | many | ASTMAEDNSPLH
TRBV7-2 | - | many | ASSPSRASGANVLT
TRBV7-9 | - | many | ASSLGPIVGTEAF
TRBV28 | - | few | ATKTDYGYT
TRBV29-1 | - | - | SAGTSMWQEQF
TRBV5-4 | TRBD1 | many | ASSPTGPGELF
TRBV24-1 | TRBD1 | few | ATSDLGDRGRRETQY
TRBV6-6 | TRBD1 | - | ASSSPGQGAGELF
TRBV30 | - | few | AWRDGDGTMNTEAF
TRBV6-4 | TRBD2 | - | ASSDSRGSGSSYGQY
TRBV27 | TRBD2 | - | ASTTGGKEQY
TRBV3-1 | - | - | ASSRGGANTEAF
TRBV6-2/TRBV6-3 | TRBD1 | few | ASSRGRRTGIMSNQPQH
TRBV28 | TRBD1 | few | ASSSGQGAYEQY
TRBV4-1 | - | - | ASSPGVLNYGYT
TRBV7-2 | - | many | ASSLGQETQY
TRBV6-1 | TRBD1 | many | ASKMDRGRSEQY
TRBV5-1 | - | - | ASSFSDTEAF
TRBV29-1 | - | many | SGYNEKLF
TRBV27 | - | - | ASSGPTWTDTQY
TRBV27 | - | few | ASSLGSVGSYEQY
TRBV28 | - | many | ASSFGTISSYEQY
TRBV7-9 | TRBD1 | few | VSSPRTGNTGELF
TRBV20-1 | TRBD2 | - | SASGLVSEQY
TRBV7-2 | - | few | ASSSRVEAF
TRBV4-1 | - | many | ASSQELYSYEQY
TRBV5-6 | TRBD2 | - | ASSLRLAGGIETQY
TRBV28 | - | few | ASSLGRDQPQH
TRBV28 | TRBD2 | - | ASRRAGPISSGANVLT
TRBV5-6 | - | few | ASSLGTEFYGYT
TRBV7-3 | - | - | ASSLTRTTNEQF
TRBV28 | - | many | ASGVGTGAMNTEAF
TRBV18 | - | many | ASSGAVQETQY
TRBV28 | - | few | ASSLGGARDEKLF
TRBV6-2/TRBV6-3 | TRBD1 | many | ASRSRVRDRGLYSNQPQH
TRBV11-2 | - | - | ASSLKGEFTDTQY
TRBV7-9 | - | many | ASSLAPRRSDSHNIQY
TRBV11-2 | - | few | ASSLLRNSYEQY
TRBV7-6 | - | few | ASSSPRAREQF
TRBV11-1 | - | - | ASSLGNTQY
TRBV19 | - | many | ASLQGGQPQH
TRBV7-9 | TRBD2 | few | ASSLESLTSGAYEQY